The 9 T cell receptor beta chains presented below share a single source sample, sequenced in a study of T cell responses to AZD1222 COVID-19 vaccine. The protocol was immunoSEQ multiplex PCR, while the TCRdb copy is restricted to in-frame clones and leaves out a portion. The table lists 100,000 to 150,000 clones, 80% to 95% of them singletons. The sequencing used peripheral blood, collected 28 days after the second AZD1222 dose. Every receptor here comes from an adult who received the AZD1222 COVID-19 vaccine.

The chain uses TRBV7-9 and TRBJ1-2; 7 bases align to TRBD1. CDR1 and CDR2 from the germline V gene are SEHNR and FQNEAQ (reference sequence). This CDR3 is 12 amino acids long. The V gene end was trimmed by 5 bases and the J gene end by 5 bases; junction bases not matched to a gene: 2. CDR3 sequence reads: CASSGTVYGYTF. The CDR3 coding sequence is TGTGCCAGCAGCGGGACAGTATATGGCTACACCTTC.

This clone showed up just a few times. This rearrangement joins TRBV29-1 to TRBJ2-7, with D tentatively TRBD2 (6 bases). The CDR3 is made up of 12 amino acids. Trimming removed 4 bases from V and 6 bases from J, with 13 bases in between. In germline, CDR1 is SQVTM, CDR2 ANQGSEA. Here the CDR3 reads CSVARGNSEQYF. CDR3 bases: TGCAGCGTTGCCCGGGGGAACTCCGAGCAGTACTTC.

The V call is TRBV7-3, the J call TRBJ1-3, with no clear D. Trimming stripped 4 bases from V and 3 bases from J, with 10 bases between. The CDR3 spans 14 residues. CDR1 and CDR2 (germline): SGHTA, FQGTGA. CDR3 amino acids: CASSSDGGGNTIYF. As DNA, the CDR3 is TGTGCCAGCAGCTCGGACGGTGGTGGAAACACCATATATTTT.

The chain couples TRBV12-3 or TRBV12-4 to TRBJ1-2; no firm D call. V was trimmed by 6 bases and J by 6 bases, leaving 14 bases between them. The CDR3 runs to 13 residues. The CDR3 here is CASRGGPADGYTF. CDR3 coding DNA: TGTGCCAGCAGGGGAGGACCCGCGGATGGCTACACCTTC.

The V gene is TRBV6-6, the J gene TRBJ2-2, with TRBD1 matching over 9 bases. Germline-derived CDR1 and CDR2 are MNHNY and SVGAGI (reference sequence). J gave up 4 bases and V 6 bases, and 9 bases lay outside the gene matches. The CDR3 spans 16 residues. CDR3 nucleotide sequence: TGTGCCAGCAGGCCCCCGGGACAGGGCGGCACCGGGGAGCTGTTTTTT. Amino acid sequence: CASRPPGQGGTGELFF.

The CDR3 DNA is TGTGCCAGCAGTTTAAGACAGAGATATGGCTACACCTTC. It yields the protein CASSLRQRYGYTF. V gene TRBV12-3 or TRBV12-4 combines with J gene TRBJ1-2, with D tentatively TRBD1 (5 bases). This CDR3 is built from 13 residues. Trimming stripped 2 bases from V and 5 bases from J, with 9 bases between.

This chain uses TRBV4-1 with TRBJ1-5, with 10 positions matching TRBD1. V lost 0 bases, J lost 5 bases, and 4 bases stayed unmatched. Germline values: CDR1 MGHRA, CDR2 YSYEKL. CDR3 size: 16 residues. Here the CDR3 DNA reads TGCGCCAGCAGCCAAGACCCGGGACAGGGGCATCAGCCCCAGCATTTT. This gives the protein CASSQDPGQGHQPQHF.

This chain uses TRBV27 with TRBJ2-5, with D unclear. V lost 1 base and J lost 1, with 10 bases in between. Germline values: CDR1 MNHEY, CDR2 SMNVEV (reference sequence). The length of the CDR3 is 15 residues. The CDR3 protein is CASSLLQEPQETQYF. For the CDR3, the DNA is TGTGCCAGCAGTTTATTGCAGGAGCCCCAAGAGACCCAGTACTTC.

The rearrangement joins TRBV6-6 to TRBJ2-1; D may correspond to TRBD1 or TRBD2 (5 bases each). With 6 bases removed from V and 5 bases from J, the gap between germline ends came to 14 bases. Germline V gene sequence: CDR1 MNHNY, CDR2 SVGAGI (reference sequence). The CDR3 has 14 residues. CDR3 residues: CASSYGTLNNEQFF. The DNA of the CDR3 is TGTGCCAGCAGCTACGGGACCCTAAACAATGAGCAGTTCTTC.